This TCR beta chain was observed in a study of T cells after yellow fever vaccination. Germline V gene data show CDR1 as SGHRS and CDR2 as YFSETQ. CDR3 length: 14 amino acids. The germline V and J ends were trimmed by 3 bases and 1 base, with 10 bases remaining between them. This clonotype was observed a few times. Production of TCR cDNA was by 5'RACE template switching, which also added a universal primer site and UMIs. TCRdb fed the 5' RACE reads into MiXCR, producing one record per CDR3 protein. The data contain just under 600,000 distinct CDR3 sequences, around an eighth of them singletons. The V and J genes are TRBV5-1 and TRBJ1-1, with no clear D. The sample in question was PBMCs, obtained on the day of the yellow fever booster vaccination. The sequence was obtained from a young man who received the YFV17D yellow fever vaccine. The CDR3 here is CASSSDSKNTEAFF. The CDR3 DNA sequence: TGCGCCAGCAGCTCTGATTCGAAGAACACTGAAGCTTTCTTT.